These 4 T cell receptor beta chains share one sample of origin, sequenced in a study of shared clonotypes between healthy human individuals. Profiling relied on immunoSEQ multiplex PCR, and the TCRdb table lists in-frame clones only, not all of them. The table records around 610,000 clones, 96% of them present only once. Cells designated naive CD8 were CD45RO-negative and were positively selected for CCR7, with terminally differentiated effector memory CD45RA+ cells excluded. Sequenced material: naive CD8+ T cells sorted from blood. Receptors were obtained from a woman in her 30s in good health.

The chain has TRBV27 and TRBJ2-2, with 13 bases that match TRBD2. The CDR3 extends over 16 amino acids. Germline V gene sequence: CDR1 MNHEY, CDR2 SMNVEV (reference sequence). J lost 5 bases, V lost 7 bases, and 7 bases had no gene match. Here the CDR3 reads CASTLGLAGVTGELFF. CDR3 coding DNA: TGTGCCAGCACCCTCGGACTAGCGGGAGTTACCGGGGAGCTGTTTTTT.

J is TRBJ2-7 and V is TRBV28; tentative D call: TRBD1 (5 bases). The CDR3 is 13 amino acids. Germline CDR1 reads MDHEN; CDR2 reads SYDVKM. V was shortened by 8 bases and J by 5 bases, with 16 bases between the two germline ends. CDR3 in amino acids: CASVGALVDEQYF. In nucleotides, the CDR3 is TGTGCCAGCGTTGGGGCCCTAGTTGACGAGCAGTACTTC.

CDR3 sequence (DNA): TGTGCCAGCAGTTGGACTAGCGGGGGCACAGATACGCAGTATTTT. Its translation is CASSWTSGGTDTQYF. V usage is TRBV2 and J usage is TRBJ2-3; 12 bases fit TRBD2. Germline CDR1 is SNHLY and CDR2 is FYNNEI. This CDR3 comprises 15 residues. Trimming at V came to 5 bases and at J to 1 base, leaving 1 base not matched to a gene.

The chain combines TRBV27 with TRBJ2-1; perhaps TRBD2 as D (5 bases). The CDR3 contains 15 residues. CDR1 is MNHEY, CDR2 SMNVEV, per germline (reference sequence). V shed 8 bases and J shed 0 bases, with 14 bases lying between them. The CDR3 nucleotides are TGTGCCAGCCTGGTTAGCGCGAGCTCCTACAATGAGCAGTTCTTC. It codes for CASLVSASSYNEQFF.